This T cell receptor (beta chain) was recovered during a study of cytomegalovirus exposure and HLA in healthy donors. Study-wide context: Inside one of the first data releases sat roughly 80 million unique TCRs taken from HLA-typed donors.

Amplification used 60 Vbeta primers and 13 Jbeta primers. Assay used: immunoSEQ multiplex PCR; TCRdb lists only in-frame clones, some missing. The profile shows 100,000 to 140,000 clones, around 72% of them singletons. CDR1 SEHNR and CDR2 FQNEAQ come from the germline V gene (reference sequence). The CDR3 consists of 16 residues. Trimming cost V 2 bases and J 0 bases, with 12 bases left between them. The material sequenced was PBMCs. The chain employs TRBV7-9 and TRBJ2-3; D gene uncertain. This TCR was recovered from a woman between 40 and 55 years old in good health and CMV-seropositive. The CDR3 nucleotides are TGTGCCAGCAGCTTATTGGCCTGGGCGAGCACAGATACGCAGTATTTT. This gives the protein CASSLLAWASTDTQYF.